This TCR beta chain was observed in a study of cytomegalovirus exposure and HLA in healthy donors. Study in general: An early data release held some 85 million unique TCRs from HLA-typed donors.

A multiplex PCR was run with 60 Vbeta primers and 13 Jbeta primers. The assay was immunoSEQ multiplex PCR, and TCRdb's table has in-frame clones only and misses some. In total, the table holds under 90,000 clones. Sequenced: PBMCs. The clonotype comes from a female donor in good health and CMV-seropositive.

CDR3 in amino acids: CASSPIGRVGSYEQYF. The CDR3 DNA follows: TGTGCCAGCAGCCCGATAGGGCGGGTTGGATCCTACGAGCAGTACTTC. The genes are TRBV9 and TRBJ2-7; possibly TRBD2 for D (5 bases). V was clipped by 4 bases and J by 1 base, with 18 bases between them. The CDR3 runs 16 residues. Germline CDR1 SGDLS, CDR2 YYNGEE.